A selection of T cell receptor beta chains follows, all from one sample in a study of T cell repertoires in cytomegalovirus infection. MiXCR, run by TCRdb on the reads, gives a single entry per CDR3 protein. The data show around 490,000 distinct CDR3 sequences, with about a quarter seen just once and 13% held by the top ten. The source material was PBMCs. The receptors here all came from a human donor in good health (CMV status not recorded). Some clones in this sample may be carry-over from other donors' samples. Each CDR3 is given with its conserved first and last residue. D genes are given only for firm matches. The size field is filled for only some rows; it gives once, few, many or a size class.

d_call: NA
j_call: TRBJ2-3
v_call: TRBV7-2
clone_size: many
cdr3_aa: CASSLVGDYTDTQYF
cdr3_nt: TGTGCCAGCAGCTTAGTCGGGGATTACACAGATACGCAGTATTTT

d_call: NA
j_call: TRBJ2-3
v_call: TRBV7-2
clone_size: NA
cdr3_aa: CASSLAPAGTDTQYF
cdr3_nt: TGTGCCAGCAGCTTAGCGCCGGCGGGCACAGATACGCAGTATTTT

d_call: NA
j_call: TRBJ2-2
v_call: TRBV7-6
clone_size: few
cdr3_aa: CASSLRGFANTGELFF
cdr3_nt: TGTGCCAGCAGCCTCCGGGGCTTCGCGAACACCGGGGAGCTGTTTTTT

d_call: NA
j_call: TRBJ2-5
v_call: TRBV7-2
clone_size: NA
cdr3_aa: CASSREDGAQCF
cdr3_nt: TGTGCCAGCAGCCGCGAGGATGGGGCCCAGTGCTTC

d_call: TRBD1
j_call: TRBJ1-4
v_call: TRBV7-2
clone_size: many
cdr3_aa: CASSLARGGFNEKLFF
cdr3_nt: TGTGCCAGCAGCTTAGCCAGGGGGGGATTTAATGAAAAACTGTTTTTT

d_call: NA
j_call: TRBJ1-5
v_call: TRBV10-3
clone_size: NA
cdr3_aa: CAISIDSSNQPQHF
cdr3_nt: TGTGCCATCAGTATAGACAGTTCGAATCAGCCCCAGCATTTT

d_call: TRBD2
j_call: TRBJ2-5
v_call: TRBV7-6
clone_size: NA
cdr3_aa: CASSTSPGTSGGETQYF
cdr3_nt: TGTGCCAGCAGCACGAGCCCCGGGACTAGCGGGGGGGAGACCCAGTACTTC

d_call: NA
j_call: TRBJ2-1
v_call: TRBV24-1
clone_size: NA
cdr3_aa: CATMGSSEQFF
cdr3_nt: TGTGCCACGATGGGGTCTAGCGAGCAGTTCTTC

d_call: TRBD2
j_call: TRBJ2-3
v_call: TRBV28
clone_size: NA
cdr3_aa: CVSSIGTSGTDTQYF
cdr3_nt: TGTGTCAGCAGTATAGGGACTAGCGGCACAGATACGCAGTATTTT

d_call: TRBD1
j_call: TRBJ2-7
v_call: TRBV6-2/TRBV6-3
clone_size: NA
cdr3_aa: CATQTGGVYEQYF
cdr3_nt: TGTGCCACTCAGACAGGGGGTGTTTACGAGCAGTACTTC

d_call: NA
j_call: TRBJ1-5
v_call: TRBV7-2
clone_size: many
cdr3_aa: CASSLVGRADDKLPQHF
cdr3_nt: TGTGCCAGCAGCTTAGTAGGCCGGGCGGATGACAAGTTGCCCCAGCATTTT

d_call: NA
j_call: TRBJ2-5
v_call: TRBV11-2
clone_size: NA
cdr3_aa: CASSLDLSVETQYF
cdr3_nt: TGTGCCAGCAGCTTAGATCTGAGCGTTGAGACCCAGTACTTC

d_call: NA
j_call: TRBJ2-1
v_call: TRBV11-3
clone_size: few
cdr3_aa: CASSLEASRNSGGEQFF
cdr3_nt: TGTGCCAGCAGCTTAGAAGCCTCGCGGAACTCAGGAGGTGAGCAGTTCTTC

d_call: NA
j_call: TRBJ2-1
v_call: TRBV27
clone_size: NA
cdr3_aa: CASSPPRTAYNEQFF
cdr3_nt: TGTGCCAGCAGTCCCCCCCGGACAGCCTACAATGAGCAGTTCTTC

d_call: TRBD2
j_call: TRBJ2-1
v_call: TRBV5-4
clone_size: NA
cdr3_aa: CASSTPGTSVTGLAFF
cdr3_nt: TGTGCCAGCAGCACCCCCGGGACTAGCGTAACCGGTCTTGCGTTCTTC

d_call: NA
j_call: TRBJ2-5
v_call: TRBV4-3
clone_size: once
cdr3_aa: CASSQGLFETQYF
cdr3_nt: TGCGCCAGCAGCCAGGGCTTGTTCGAGACCCAGTACTTC

d_call: TRBD1
j_call: TRBJ2-7
v_call: TRBV7-7
clone_size: NA
cdr3_aa: CASSLALGGGYEQYF
cdr3_nt: TGTGCCAGCAGCTTAGCGTTAGGGGGCGGCTACGAGCAGTACTTC

d_call: TRBD2
j_call: TRBJ2-3
v_call: TRBV19
clone_size: few
cdr3_aa: CASSTGLEPADTQYF
cdr3_nt: TGTGCCAGTAGTACCGGACTAGAACCCGCAGATACGCAGTATTTT

d_call: NA
j_call: TRBJ2-2
v_call: TRBV3-1
clone_size: NA
cdr3_aa: CASSQGGPGELFF
cdr3_nt: TGTGCCAGCAGCCAAGGTGGCCCCGGGGAGCTGTTTTTT

d_call: NA
j_call: TRBJ2-3
v_call: TRBV20-1
clone_size: NA
cdr3_aa: CSARRPSTDTQYF
cdr3_nt: TGCAGTGCTAGGCGGCCTAGCACAGATACGCAGTATTTT

d_call: TRBD2
j_call: TRBJ2-1
v_call: TRBV7-9
clone_size: many
cdr3_aa: CASSLPSGRAISEQFF
cdr3_nt: TGTGCCAGCAGCTTACCTAGCGGGAGGGCTATCAGTGAGCAGTTCTTC

d_call: NA
j_call: TRBJ2-1
v_call: TRBV19
clone_size: NA
cdr3_aa: CASAKGGGGSNYNEQFF
cdr3_nt: TGTGCCAGTGCAAAGGGCGGCGGAGGGTCTAACTACAATGAGCAGTTCTTC

d_call: TRBD1
j_call: TRBJ2-3
v_call: TRBV7-2
clone_size: many
cdr3_aa: CASSPRQGATDTQYF
cdr3_nt: TGTGCCAGCAGCCCAAGACAGGGGGCCACAGATACGCAGTATTTT

d_call: NA
j_call: TRBJ2-3
v_call: TRBV4-3
clone_size: few
cdr3_aa: CASSQGNRQSTDTQYF
cdr3_nt: TGCGCCAGCAGCCAAGGAAATAGACAGAGCACAGATACGCAGTATTTT

d_call: NA
j_call: TRBJ2-3
v_call: TRBV7-6
clone_size: many
cdr3_aa: CASSLLNLDSSPDTQYF
cdr3_nt: TGTGCCAGCAGCTTATTGAACCTGGACAGCTCACCCGATACGCAGTATTTT

d_call: NA
j_call: TRBJ1-1
v_call: TRBV7-9
clone_size: few
cdr3_aa: CASGVANTEAFF
cdr3_nt: TGTGCCAGCGGCGTGGCGAACACTGAAGCTTTCTTT

d_call: NA
j_call: TRBJ1-5
v_call: TRBV18
clone_size: NA
cdr3_aa: CASSPPGLDQPQHF
cdr3_nt: TGTGCCAGCTCACCACCGGGCCTGGATCAGCCCCAGCATTTT

d_call: TRBD2
j_call: TRBJ2-3
v_call: TRBV2
clone_size: NA
cdr3_aa: CASSYMGLAADTQYF
cdr3_nt: TGTGCCAGCAGTTATATGGGACTAGCCGCAGATACGCAGTATTTT

d_call: TRBD2
j_call: TRBJ2-1
v_call: TRBV19
clone_size: once
cdr3_aa: CASSISGRGNNEQFF
cdr3_nt: TGTGCCAGTAGTATAAGCGGGAGGGGGAACAATGAGCAGTTCTTC

d_call: NA
j_call: TRBJ1-1
v_call: TRBV7-2
clone_size: NA
cdr3_aa: CASSLMVGGETEAFF
cdr3_nt: TGTGCCAGCAGCTTAATGGTCGGCGGAGAGACTGAAGCTTTCTTT

d_call: NA
j_call: TRBJ1-6
v_call: TRBV7-9
clone_size: NA
cdr3_aa: CASSLGGLENSPLHF
cdr3_nt: TGTGCCAGCAGCTTAGGAGGTTTGGAGAATTCACCCCTCCACTTT

d_call: NA
j_call: TRBJ1-1
v_call: TRBV7-9
clone_size: few
cdr3_aa: CASTLGGSTEAFF
cdr3_nt: TGTGCCAGCACCTTGGGGGGGAGCACTGAAGCTTTCTTT

d_call: TRBD1
j_call: TRBJ1-1
v_call: TRBV7-9
clone_size: few
cdr3_aa: CASSDGTVLNTEAFF
cdr3_nt: TGTGCCAGCAGCGACGGGACAGTCTTGAACACTGAAGCTTTCTTT

d_call: NA
j_call: TRBJ2-3
v_call: TRBV7-2
clone_size: NA
cdr3_aa: CASSLDSVDTQYF
cdr3_nt: TGTGCCAGCAGCTTAGATAGCGTAGATACGCAGTATTTT

d_call: NA
j_call: TRBJ1-6
v_call: TRBV20-1
clone_size: NA
cdr3_aa: CSAKSGTEYGALHF
cdr3_nt: TGCAGTGCTAAATCTGGGACGGAATATGGAGCCCTCCACTTT

d_call: NA
j_call: TRBJ1-2
v_call: TRBV19
clone_size: once
cdr3_aa: CASTIGVLRGYTF
cdr3_nt: TGTGCCAGTACCATAGGGGTTTTACGTGGCTACACCTTC

d_call: NA
j_call: TRBJ2-3
v_call: TRBV7-9
clone_size: NA
cdr3_aa: CASRPPGLLTDTQYF
cdr3_nt: TGTGCCAGCAGGCCGCCGGGACTCCTCACAGATACGCAGTATTTT

d_call: NA
j_call: TRBJ2-3
v_call: TRBV7-6
clone_size: NA
cdr3_aa: CASSLVAEQVDTQYF
cdr3_nt: TGTGCCAGCAGCTTGGTAGCGGAGCAGGTAGATACGCAGTATTTT

d_call: TRBD2
j_call: TRBJ2-3
v_call: TRBV7-2
clone_size: NA
cdr3_aa: CASSLPSGRSADTQYF
cdr3_nt: TGTGCCAGCAGCTTACCTAGCGGGAGATCAGCAGATACGCAGTATTTT

d_call: NA
j_call: TRBJ1-1
v_call: TRBV7-2
clone_size: many
cdr3_aa: CASSPQARVEAFF
cdr3_nt: TGTGCCAGCAGCCCCCAAGCAAGGGTAGAAGCTTTCTTT

d_call: TRBD1
j_call: TRBJ2-3
v_call: TRBV6-2/TRBV6-3
clone_size: NA
cdr3_aa: CASSYLKRDRGADTQYF
cdr3_nt: TGTGCCAGCAGTTACCTTAAGCGTGACAGGGGGGCAGATACGCAGTATTTT

d_call: NA
j_call: TRBJ2-5
v_call: TRBV7-6
clone_size: NA
cdr3_aa: CASSLVEAQETQYF
cdr3_nt: TGTGCCAGCAGCTTAGTCGAAGCTCAAGAGACCCAGTACTTC

d_call: NA
j_call: TRBJ2-3
v_call: TRBV12-3/TRBV12-4
clone_size: NA
cdr3_aa: CASSPSFTQYF
cdr3_nt: TGTGCCAGCAGCCCCAGTTTTACGCAGTATTTT

d_call: TRBD2
j_call: TRBJ2-3
v_call: TRBV28
clone_size: NA
cdr3_aa: CASSPGLATTAPADTQYF
cdr3_nt: TGTGCCAGCAGTCCAGGACTAGCGACTACGGCTCCCGCGGATACGCAGTATTTT

d_call: NA
j_call: TRBJ2-6
v_call: TRBV14
clone_size: NA
cdr3_aa: CASSRSDSGANVLTF
cdr3_nt: TGTGCCAGCAGCCGATCTGACTCTGGGGCCAACGTCCTGACTTTC

d_call: NA
j_call: TRBJ1-4
v_call: TRBV18
clone_size: many
cdr3_aa: CASSPMSARGEKLFF
cdr3_nt: TGTGCCAGCTCACCAATGAGCGCAAGAGGTGAAAAACTGTTTTTT

d_call: NA
j_call: TRBJ2-1
v_call: TRBV7-2
clone_size: many
cdr3_aa: CASSLVVRVTNNEQFF
cdr3_nt: TGTGCCAGCAGCTTAGTCGTTCGGGTCACGAATAATGAGCAGTTCTTC

d_call: NA
j_call: TRBJ1-1
v_call: TRBV4-1
clone_size: NA
cdr3_aa: CASSQASPGAEAFF
cdr3_nt: TGCGCCAGCAGCCAAGCATCCCCCGGCGCTGAAGCTTTCTTT

d_call: NA
j_call: TRBJ1-2
v_call: TRBV11-3
clone_size: NA
cdr3_aa: CASSLGGRGNYGYTF
cdr3_nt: TGTGCCAGCAGCTTAGGCGGCAGGGGAAACTATGGCTACACCTTC

d_call: NA
j_call: TRBJ1-1
v_call: TRBV7-2
clone_size: NA
cdr3_aa: CASSLGMSGHTEAFF
cdr3_nt: TGTGCCAGCAGCTTAGGGATGTCGGGGCACACTGAAGCTTTCTTT